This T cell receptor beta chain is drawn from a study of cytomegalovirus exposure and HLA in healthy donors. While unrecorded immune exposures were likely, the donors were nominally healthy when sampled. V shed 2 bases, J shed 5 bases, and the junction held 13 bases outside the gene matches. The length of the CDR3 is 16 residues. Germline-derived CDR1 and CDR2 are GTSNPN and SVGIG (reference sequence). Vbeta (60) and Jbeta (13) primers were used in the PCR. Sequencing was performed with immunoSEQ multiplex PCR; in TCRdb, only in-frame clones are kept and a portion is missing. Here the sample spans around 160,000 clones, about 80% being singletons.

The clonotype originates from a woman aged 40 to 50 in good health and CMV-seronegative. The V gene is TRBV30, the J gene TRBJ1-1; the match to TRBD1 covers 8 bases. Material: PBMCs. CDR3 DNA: TGTGCCTGGAGTAAGCAGGGGGCCGTCGGGGGGACTGAAGCTTTCTTT. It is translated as CAWSKQGAVGGTEAFF.